Each of the 5 T cell receptor beta chains below was sequenced from the same sample in a study of T cell repertoires in cytomegalovirus infection. One entry per CDR3 protein, called by TCRdb with MiXCR from the reads. The data hold approximately 390,000 distinct CDR3 sequences, with nearly 35% observed a single time. Which antigens these TCRs recognize remains unknown. Sequencing was performed on cultured PBMCs, taken from culture after CMV antigen stimulation. These TCRs come from a human donor in good health (CMV status not recorded). Some clones in this sample may be carry-over from other donors' samples.

The chain couples TRBV7-2 to TRBJ2-5, with D uncertain. The germline V and J ends were trimmed by 6 bases and 3 bases, with 14 bases remaining between them. Germline values: CDR1 SGHTA, CDR2 FQGNSA. The CDR3 runs to 14 residues. The CDR3 region is CASSPQAAEETQYF. In DNA, the CDR3 is TGTGCCAGCAGTCCCCAGGCCGCAGAAGAGACCCAGTACTTC.

The rearrangement uses TRBV11-2 and TRBJ2-5; D remains ambiguous. The CDR3 length is 14 residues. The germline CDR1 and CDR2 sequences are SGHAT and FQNNGV. V was clipped by 5 bases and J by 5 bases, with 15 bases between them. CDR3 bases: TGTGCCAGCAGCCCGGTTATTTCTGGGGAGACCCAGTACTTC. It translates to CASSPVISGETQYF.

A few counts support this clonotype. V gene TRBV7-9 combines with J gene TRBJ2-6; the D gene is possibly TRBD1 (6 bases). CDR1 is SEHNR, CDR2 FQNEAQ, per germline (reference sequence). The CDR3 runs to 16 residues. V was cut by 5 bases and J by 4 bases, with 15 bases left in between. In DNA form, the CDR3 reads TGTGCCAGCAGCGCATACAGGGCGACCGGGGCCAACGTCCTGACTTTC. Encoded protein: CASSAYRATGANVLTF.

This clonotype was observed a few times. The genes are TRBV6-6 and TRBJ1-1, with D tentatively TRBD1 (5 bases). The CDR3 consists of 15 residues. Germline V gives CDR1 MNHNY, CDR2 SVGAGI (reference sequence). Trimming removed 0 bases from V and 3 bases from J, with 11 bases in between. The CDR3 region is CASSYSILQDTEAFF. In DNA form, the CDR3 reads TGTGCCAGCAGTTACTCGATATTACAGGACACTGAAGCTTTCTTT.

In its sample, this clonotype was seen a few times. The chain joins TRBV19 to TRBJ2-1; no firm D call. The germline V and J ends were trimmed by 7 bases and 0 bases, with 7 bases remaining between them. This CDR3 contains 13 residues. Germline V lookup: CDR1 LNHDA, CDR2 SQIVND (reference sequence). CDR3 sequence reads: CASTAYSYNEQFF. CDR3 DNA: TGTGCCAGTACAGCCTACTCCTACAATGAGCAGTTCTTC. Variable domain in full (rest from reference TRBV19 and TRBJ2-1): DGGITQSPKYLFRKEGQNVTLSCEQNLNHDAMYWYRQDPGQGLRLIYYSQIVNDFQKGDIAEGYSVSREKKESFPLTVTSAQKNPTAFYLCASTAYSYNEQFFGPGTRLTVL.